In this sample, the clone carrying this TCR beta chain turned up a few times. Its antigen remains unidentified. The table came from immunoSEQ multiplex PCR; TCRdb's copy has only in-frame clones and leaves some out. The profile shows tens of thousands of clones, about nine tenths of them singletons. The sample comes from a study of graft-versus-host responses after intestinal transplantation. Germline V gives CDR1 SNHLY, CDR2 FYNNEI. Trimming left V 10 bases short and J 3 bases short, with 15 bases between. The CDR3 runs 13 residues. Sequenced material: unstimulated CD4+ T cells sorted from spleen or lymph node cells, taken before intestinal transplant. J is TRBJ1-1 and V is TRBV2; a possible D gene is TRBD1 (6 bases). This clonotype originated in a human donor who received an intestinal transplant. DNA for the CDR3: TGTGCCACCACGGACAGTAGGGACACTGAAGCTTTCTTT. Its translation: CATTDSRDTEAFF.